What follows are 16 T cell receptor beta chains derived from one specimen sequenced in a study of shared clonotypes between healthy human individuals. Assay: immunoSEQ multiplex PCR; the TCRdb copy retains only in-frame clones and omits some. Among roughly 640,000 clones listed, over 65% were seen once. Material for sequencing was memory CD4+ T cells sorted from blood. Stated subset: CD45RA-negative fraction. These receptors were taken from a woman aged 30 to 39 in good health.

The rearrangement uses TRBV11-3 and TRBJ2-5; 8 bases agree with TRBD1. This CDR3 contains 15 residues. Trimming took 1 base from V and 0 from J; bases not matched to a gene: 1. Germline loops: CDR1 SGHNT, CDR2 YENEEA. This chain's CDR3 is CASSLGTGNQETQYF. The CDR3 DNA reads TGTGCCAGCAGCTTAGGGACAGGGAACCAAGAGACCCAGTACTTC.

V gene TRBV2 combines with J gene TRBJ2-5; 7 bases fit TRBD1. The CDR3 totals 13 residues. V shed 8 bases and J 4 bases; nucleotides not matched to a gene: 7. Germline V gene sequence: CDR1 SNHLY, CDR2 FYNNEI. The CDR3 spells CASGDSLVETQYF. The CDR3 DNA follows: TGTGCCAGCGGGGACAGTCTTGTAGAGACCCAGTACTTC.

This clone was seen a handful of times. The CDR3 loop is CASSVGGLAYNEQFF. CDR3 in DNA: TGTGCCAGCAGCGTAGGGGGACTAGCCTACAATGAGCAGTTCTTC. The rearrangement joins TRBV9 to TRBJ2-1; the match to TRBD2 covers 8 bases. With 0 bases clipped from V and 2 bases from J, the junction kept 1 base outside the gene matches. There are 15 residues in the CDR3. The germline CDR1 and CDR2 sequences are SGDLS and YYNGEE.

The genes are TRBV5-4 and TRBJ1-2; TRBD1 might be the D (6 bases). Germline V gene lookup returns CDR1 SGHNT and CDR2 YYREEE (reference sequence). This CDR3 contains 16 residues. V dropped 3 bases and J dropped 1 base, with 16 bases sitting between them. The CDR3 sequence: CASSSAITGINYGYTF. CDR3 coding DNA: TGTGCCAGCAGCTCGGCCATCACAGGGATTAACTATGGCTACACCTTC.

The chain carries TRBV6-5 and TRBJ2-3, with D possibly TRBD1 on 6 matching bases. Trimming took off 5 bases at V and 6 bases at J, with 18 bases between the two ends. There are 15 residues in the CDR3. Germline V gene data show CDR1 as MNHEY and CDR2 as SVGAGI. The CDR3 region has the DNA TGTGCCAGCAGTCCCCGGCAGGGGCAGGGGGATACGCAGTATTTT. It encodes CASSPRQGQGDTQYF.

The chain recombines TRBV6-5 with TRBJ2-7; 11 positions agree with TRBD2. This CDR3 region has 14 residues. V shed 5 bases, J shed 9 bases, and the junction held 9 bases outside the gene matches. Germline CDR1 reads MNHEY; CDR2 reads SVGAGI. The CDR3 spells CASSNSGRARAQYF. The DNA of the CDR3 is TGTGCCAGCAGTAATAGCGGGAGGGCCCGCGCGCAGTACTTC.

This clone was observed a handful of times. V gene TRBV2 combines with J gene TRBJ2-7; 10 bases agree with TRBD1. V shed 6 bases, J shed 7 bases, and the junction held 3 bases outside the gene matches. This CDR3 is built from 12 residues. The germline V gene has CDR1 SNHLY and CDR2 FYNNEI. In DNA, the CDR3 is TGTGCCAGCAGAAGGACAGGGGGTGAGCAGTACTTC. Translation: CASRRTGGEQYF.

The chain carries TRBV2 and TRBJ2-5; D gene ambiguous. Germline CDR1 reads SNHLY; CDR2 reads FYNNEI. The CDR3 consists of 15 residues. Trimming removed 5 bases from V and 4 bases from J, with 17 bases in between. The DNA for the CDR3 is TGTGCCAGCAGTCGCTACACCCAAGGTGGAGAGACCCAGTACTTC. Encoded protein: CASSRYTQGGETQYF.

This clone was counted only a few times. The chain couples TRBV2 to TRBJ1-3, with unresolved D. This CDR3 region has 16 residues. Germline V gives CDR1 SNHLY, CDR2 FYNNEI. V was shortened by 7 bases and J by 0 bases, with 16 bases between the two germline ends. The CDR3 here is CASKVRNLSSGNTIYF. The CDR3 DNA is TGTGCCAGCAAAGTAAGGAACTTGAGCTCTGGAAACACCATATATTTT.

This clone turned up a few times. Distinct nucleotide sequences in the sample also encode this CDR3. The chain recombines TRBV5-1 with TRBJ2-5; D is unclear. Trimming cost V 1 base and J 4 bases, with 5 bases left between them. The CDR3 has 12 residues. Germline CDR1 is SGHRS and CDR2 is YFSETQ. The CDR3, as DNA: TGCGCCAGCAGCTTGAGTGGAGAGACCCAGTACTTC. Its translation is CASSLSGETQYF.

Written as DNA, the CDR3 is TGCGCCAGCAGCGGAACTAGCGGGAGTCCGGGGGGGTCCTACAATGAGCAGTTCTTC. Amino acid sequence: CASSGTSGSPGGSYNEQFF. The rearrangement links TRBV5-1 to TRBJ2-1; TRBD2 matches 11 bases. The junction had 13 bases not matched to a gene; V was cut back by 4 bases and J by 1 base. Germline loops: CDR1 SGHRS, CDR2 YFSETQ. The CDR3 contains 19 residues.

Only a few counts were recorded for this clone. The gene calls are TRBV29-1 and TRBJ1-2, with D perhaps TRBD1 (5 bases). V was cut by 6 bases and J by 4 bases, with 21 bases left in between. The germline V gene encodes CDR1 SQVTM and CDR2 ANQGSEA. This CDR3 contains 15 residues. The CDR3 region has the DNA TGCAGCGTGGGACCTTCAGAAGGAGCTATCTATGGCTACACCTTC. Translating it yields CSVGPSEGAIYGYTF.

This clone was detected once. This chain connects TRBV4-1 to TRBJ2-1; D might be TRBD2 (5 bases). The CDR3 is 17 amino acids. V dropped 4 bases and J dropped 0 bases, with 16 bases sitting between them. Germline assignment: CDR1 MGHRA and CDR2 YSYEKL. The CDR3 sequence is CASSRPGSTSSYNEQFF. Written as DNA, the CDR3 is TGCGCCAGCAGCCGCCCGGGATCGACCTCCTCCTACAATGAGCAGTTCTTC.

This clone came up a few times. The chain links TRBV19 to TRBJ2-2; the D gene is possibly TRBD2 (7 bases). Germline V lookup: CDR1 LNHDA, CDR2 SQIVND (reference sequence). CDR3 length: 16 amino acids. V lost 4 bases, J lost 3 bases, and 15 bases lay in between. CDR3 sequence reads: CASSNRAGGHTGELFF. DNA for the CDR3: TGTGCCAGTAGTAACCGGGCCGGGGGGCACACCGGGGAGCTGTTTTTT.

CDR3 amino acids: CASSLKGAGTGETQYF. The CDR3 region has the DNA TGCGCCAGCAGCCTCAAAGGGGCCGGGACAGGGGAGACCCAGTACTTC. V and J are TRBV4-1 and TRBJ2-5; 9 bases match TRBD1. From germline, CDR1 is MGHRA and CDR2 YSYEKL. The V gene end was trimmed by 4 bases and the J gene end by 5 bases; junction bases not matched to a gene: 11. CDR3 length: 16 amino acids.

A single count supports this clone. One end of the junction varies from germline; a read error may be responsible. V and J are TRBV4-2 and TRBJ2-7, with D perhaps TRBD1 or TRBD2 (5 bases each). Germline CDR1 and CDR2: LGHNA and YNFKEQ. The CDR3 is 13 residues long. The CDR3 loop is CASSQDGARDYVF. The DNA for the CDR3 is TGTGCCAGCAGCCAAGACGGGGCTCGAGACTATGTCTTC.